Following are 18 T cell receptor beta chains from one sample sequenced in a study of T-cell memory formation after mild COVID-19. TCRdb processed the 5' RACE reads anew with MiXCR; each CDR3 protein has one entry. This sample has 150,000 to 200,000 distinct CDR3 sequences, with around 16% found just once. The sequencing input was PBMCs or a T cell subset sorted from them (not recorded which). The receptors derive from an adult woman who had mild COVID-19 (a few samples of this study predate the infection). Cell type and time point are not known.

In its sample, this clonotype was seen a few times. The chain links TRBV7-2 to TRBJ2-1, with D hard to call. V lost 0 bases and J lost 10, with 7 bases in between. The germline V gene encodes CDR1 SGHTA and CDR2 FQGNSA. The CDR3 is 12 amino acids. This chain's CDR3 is CASSLALWEQFF. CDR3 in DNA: TGTGCCAGCAGCTTAGCGCTCTGGGAGCAGTTCTTC.

CDR3 region: CASSSSGTGSSPLHF. The CDR3 DNA follows: TGTGCCAGCAGCTCTTCAGGGACAGGGAGTTCACCCCTCCACTTT. This chain joins TRBV7-9 and TRBJ1-6; 9 nucleotides align to TRBD1. Germline values: CDR1 SEHNR, CDR2 FQNEAQ (reference sequence). After removal of 4 bases from V and 9 bases from J, the junction contained 7 bases not matched to a gene. The length of the CDR3 is 15 residues.

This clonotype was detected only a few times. The CDR3 sequence is CAWSGQAPDTQYF. The CDR3 DNA follows: TGTGCCTGGAGTGGTCAGGCTCCCGATACGCAGTATTTT. The rearrangement links TRBV30 to TRBJ2-3; no clear D gene. V lost 1 base and J lost 6, with 11 bases in between. There are 13 residues in the CDR3. Germline values: CDR1 GTSNPN, CDR2 SVGIG (reference sequence). Full variable domain (missing parts from reference TRBV30 and TRBJ2-3): SQTIHQWPATLVQPVGSPLSLECTVEGTSNPNLYWYRQAAGRGLQLLFYSVGIGQISSEVPQNLSASRPQDRQFILSSKKLLLSDSGFYLCAWSGQAPDTQYFGPGTRLTVL.

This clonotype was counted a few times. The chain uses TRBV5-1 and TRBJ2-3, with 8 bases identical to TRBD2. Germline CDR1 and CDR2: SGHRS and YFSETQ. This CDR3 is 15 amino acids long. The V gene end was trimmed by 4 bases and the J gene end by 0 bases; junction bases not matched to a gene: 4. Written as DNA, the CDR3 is TGCGCCAGCAGCGAGCTAGCGGGCAGCACAGATACGCAGTATTTT. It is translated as CASSELAGSTDTQYF.

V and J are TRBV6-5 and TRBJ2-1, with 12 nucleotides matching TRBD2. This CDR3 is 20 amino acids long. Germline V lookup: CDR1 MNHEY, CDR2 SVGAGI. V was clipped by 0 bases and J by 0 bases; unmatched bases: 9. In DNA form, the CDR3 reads TGTGCCAGCAGTTACTCGGGGACTAGCGGGCCTGGGGGCTCCTACAATGAGCAGTTCTTC. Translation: CASSYSGTSGPGGSYNEQFF.

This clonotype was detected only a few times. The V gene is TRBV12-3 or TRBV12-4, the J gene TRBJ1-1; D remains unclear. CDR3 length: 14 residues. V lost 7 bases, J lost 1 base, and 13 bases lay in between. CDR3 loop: CASTLLTENTEAFF. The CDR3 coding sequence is TGTGCCAGCACCCTACTTACAGAGAACACTGAAGCTTTCTTT.

As DNA, the CDR3 is TGTGCCAGCAATACCATGCGGGGGGCCTACGAGCAGTACTTC. It yields the protein CASNTMRGAYEQYF. V and J are TRBV6-1 and TRBJ2-7; 8 nucleotides match TRBD2. The CDR3 contains 14 residues. V lost 7 bases to trimming and J lost 2 bases; unmatched junction nucleotides: 7. Germline CDR1 MNHNS, CDR2 SASEGT.

CDR3 in DNA: TGTGCCAGCAGCCCGGACAGGTTATACCAAGAGACCCAGTACTTC. Translation: CASSPDRLYQETQYF. J is TRBJ2-5 and V is TRBV7-9; TRBD1 matches at 7 bases. Trimming removed 5 bases from V and 0 bases from J; junction bases left unmatched: 6. The CDR3 is made up of 15 amino acids. CDR1 and CDR2 from the germline V gene are SEHNR and FQNEAQ (reference sequence).

This CDR3 reads CASSLYHMTGIDGYTF. DNA for the CDR3: TGTGCCAGCAGTTTATACCACATGACAGGGATCGATGGCTACACCTTC. The rearrangement joins TRBV12-3 or TRBV12-4 to TRBJ1-2; 7 positions agree with TRBD1. Losses at the gene ends were 2 bases for V and 6 bases for J; bases not matched to a gene: 12. This CDR3 is 16 amino acids long.

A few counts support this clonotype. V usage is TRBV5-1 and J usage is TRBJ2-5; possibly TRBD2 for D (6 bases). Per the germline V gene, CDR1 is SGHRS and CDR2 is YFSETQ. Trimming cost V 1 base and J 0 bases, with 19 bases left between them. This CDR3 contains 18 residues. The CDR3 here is CASSLSQGGILYQETQYF. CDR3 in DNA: TGCGCCAGCAGCTTGTCTCAAGGCGGGATCCTGTACCAAGAGACCCAGTACTTC.

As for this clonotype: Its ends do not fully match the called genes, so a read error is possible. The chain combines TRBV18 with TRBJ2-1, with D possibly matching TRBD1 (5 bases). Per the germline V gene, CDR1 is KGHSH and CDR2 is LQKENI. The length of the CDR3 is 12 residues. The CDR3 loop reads CDSSQTDNEQFF. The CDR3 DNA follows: TGTGACAGCTCACAGACAGACAATGAGCAGTTCTTC.

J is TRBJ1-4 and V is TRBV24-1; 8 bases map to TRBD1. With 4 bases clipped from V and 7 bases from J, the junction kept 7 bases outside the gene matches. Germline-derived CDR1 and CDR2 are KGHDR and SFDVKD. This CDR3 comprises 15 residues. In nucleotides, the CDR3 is TGTGCCACCAGTGACTCCGGGACAGGTCCTGAAAAACTGTTTTTT. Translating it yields CATSDSGTGPEKLFF.

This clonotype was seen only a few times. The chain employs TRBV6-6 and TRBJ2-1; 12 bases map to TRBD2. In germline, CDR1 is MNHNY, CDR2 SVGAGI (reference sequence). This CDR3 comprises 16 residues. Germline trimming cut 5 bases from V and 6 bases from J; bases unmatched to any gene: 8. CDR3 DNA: TGTGCCAGCAGTAAGCCGGGACTAGCGGGTGCCAATGAGCAGTTCTTC. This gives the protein CASSKPGLAGANEQFF.

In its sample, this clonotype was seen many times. CDR3 sequence reads: CASSYPGTSGSGTQYF. CDR3 nucleotides: TGTGCCAGCAGTTACCCCGGGACTAGCGGGAGCGGTACGCAGTATTTT. This chain connects TRBV6-5 to TRBJ2-3; TRBD2 aligns across 14 bases. This CDR3 spans 16 amino acids. Unmatched junction bases numbered 6, after V lost 2 bases and J lost 8 bases. CDR1 MNHEY and CDR2 SVGAGI come from the germline V gene.

This chain's CDR3 is CASSSVSSRQDTQYF. CDR3 sequence (DNA): TGTGCCAGCAGTTCCGTATCGAGTAGGCAGGATACGCAGTATTTT. The chain recombines TRBV13 with TRBJ2-3; D remains ambiguous. Germline CDR1 PRHDT, CDR2 FYEKMQ (reference sequence). The CDR3 runs 15 residues. Trimming left V 6 bases short and J 6 bases short, with 19 bases between. The whole variable domain, filled in from reference TRBV13 and TRBJ2-3, reads AAGVIQSPRHLIKEKRETATLKCYPIPRHDTVYWYQQGPGQDPQFLISFYEKMQSDKGSIPDRFSAQQFSDYHSELNMSSLELGDSALYFCASSSVSSRQDTQYFGPGTRLTVL.

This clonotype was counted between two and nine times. The CDR3 spells CASSLGPEQYF. In DNA form, the CDR3 reads TGTGCCAGCAGCTTGGGTCCCGAGCAGTACTTC. The genes are TRBV7-9 and TRBJ2-7, with unresolved D. The germline gives CDR1 SEHNR, CDR2 FQNEAQ (reference sequence). Trimming took 3 bases from V and 6 from J, leaving 6 bases between them. The CDR3 contains 11 residues.

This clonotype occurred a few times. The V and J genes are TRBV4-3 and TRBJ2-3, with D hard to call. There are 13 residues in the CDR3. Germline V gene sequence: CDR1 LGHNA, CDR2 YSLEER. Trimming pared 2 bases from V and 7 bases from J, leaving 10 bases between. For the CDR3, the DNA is TGCGCCAGCAGCCAATCTACCCTGAATACGCAGTATTTT. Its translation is CASSQSTLNTQYF.

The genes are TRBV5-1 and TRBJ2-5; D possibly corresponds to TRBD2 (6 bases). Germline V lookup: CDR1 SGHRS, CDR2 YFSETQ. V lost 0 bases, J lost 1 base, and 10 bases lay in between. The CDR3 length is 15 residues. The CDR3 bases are TGCGCCAGCAGCTTGGCCGGGGACTTCCAAGAGACCCAGTACTTC. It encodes CASSLAGDFQETQYF.